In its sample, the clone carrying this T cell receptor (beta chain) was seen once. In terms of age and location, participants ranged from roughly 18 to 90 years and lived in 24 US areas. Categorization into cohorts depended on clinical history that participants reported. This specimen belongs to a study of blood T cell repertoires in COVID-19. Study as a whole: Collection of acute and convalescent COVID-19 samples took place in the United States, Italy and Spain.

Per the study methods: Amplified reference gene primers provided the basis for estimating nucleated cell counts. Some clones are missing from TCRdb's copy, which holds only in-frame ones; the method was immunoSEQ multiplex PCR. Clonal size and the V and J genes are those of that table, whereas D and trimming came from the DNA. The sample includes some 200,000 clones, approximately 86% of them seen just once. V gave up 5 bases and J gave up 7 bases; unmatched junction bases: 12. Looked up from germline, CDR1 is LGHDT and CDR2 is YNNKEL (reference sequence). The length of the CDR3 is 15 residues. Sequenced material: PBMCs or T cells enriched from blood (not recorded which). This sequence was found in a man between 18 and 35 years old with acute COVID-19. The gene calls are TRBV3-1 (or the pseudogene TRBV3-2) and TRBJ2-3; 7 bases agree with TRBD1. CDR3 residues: CASSDVSQGRNTQYF. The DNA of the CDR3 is TGTGCCAGCAGCGACGTGTCACAGGGGCGCAATACGCAGTATTTT.